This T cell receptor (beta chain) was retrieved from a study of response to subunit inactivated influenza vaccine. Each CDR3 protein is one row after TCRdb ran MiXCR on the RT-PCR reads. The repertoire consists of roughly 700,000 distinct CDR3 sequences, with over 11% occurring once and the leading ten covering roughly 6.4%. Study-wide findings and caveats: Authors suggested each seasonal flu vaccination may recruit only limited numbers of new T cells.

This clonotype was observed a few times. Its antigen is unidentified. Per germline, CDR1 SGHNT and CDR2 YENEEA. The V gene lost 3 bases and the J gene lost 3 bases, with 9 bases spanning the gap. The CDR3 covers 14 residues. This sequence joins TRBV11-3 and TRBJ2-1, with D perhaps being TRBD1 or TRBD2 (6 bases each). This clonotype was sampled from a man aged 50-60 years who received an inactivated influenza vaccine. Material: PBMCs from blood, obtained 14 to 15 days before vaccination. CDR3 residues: CASSFGGNYNEQFF. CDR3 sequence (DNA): TGTGCCAGCAGCTTCGGGGGCAACTACAATGAGCAGTTCTTC.